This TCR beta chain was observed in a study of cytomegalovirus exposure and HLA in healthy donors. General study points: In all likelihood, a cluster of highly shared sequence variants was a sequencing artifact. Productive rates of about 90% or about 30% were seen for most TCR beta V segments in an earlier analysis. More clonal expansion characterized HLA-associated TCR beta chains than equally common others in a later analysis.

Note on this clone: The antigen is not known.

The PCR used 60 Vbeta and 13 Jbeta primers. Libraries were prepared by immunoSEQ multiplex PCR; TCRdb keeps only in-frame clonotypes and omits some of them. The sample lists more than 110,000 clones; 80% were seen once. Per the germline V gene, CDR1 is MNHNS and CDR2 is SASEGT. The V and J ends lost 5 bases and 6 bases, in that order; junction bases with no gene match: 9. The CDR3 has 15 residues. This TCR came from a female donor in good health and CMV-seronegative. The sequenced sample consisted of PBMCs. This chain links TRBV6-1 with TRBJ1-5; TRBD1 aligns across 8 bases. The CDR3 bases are TGTGCCAGCAGTCGACAGGGGAGAAGGGGTCAGCCCCAGCATTTT. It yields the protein CASSRQGRRGQPQHF.